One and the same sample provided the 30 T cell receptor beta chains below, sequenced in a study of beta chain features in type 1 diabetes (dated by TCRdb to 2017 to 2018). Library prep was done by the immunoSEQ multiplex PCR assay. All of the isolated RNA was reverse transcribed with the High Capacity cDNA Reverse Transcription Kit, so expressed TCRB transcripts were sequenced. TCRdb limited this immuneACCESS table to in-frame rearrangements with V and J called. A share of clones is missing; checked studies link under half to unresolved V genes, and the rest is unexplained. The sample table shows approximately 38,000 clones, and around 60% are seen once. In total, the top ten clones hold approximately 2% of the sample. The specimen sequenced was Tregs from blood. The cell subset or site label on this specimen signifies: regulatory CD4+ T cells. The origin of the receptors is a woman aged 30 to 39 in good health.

The CDR3 protein is CAWKASGGAYTEAFF. The CDR3 nucleotides read TGTGCCTGGAAGGCAAGTGGGGGGGCTTACACTGAAGCTTTCTTT. The V and J genes are TRBV30 and TRBJ1-1; a possible D gene is TRBD1 (6 bases). Trimming left V 4 bases short and J 3 bases short, with 18 bases between. The CDR3 contains 15 residues. Looked up from germline, CDR1 is GTSNPN and CDR2 is SVGIG (reference sequence).

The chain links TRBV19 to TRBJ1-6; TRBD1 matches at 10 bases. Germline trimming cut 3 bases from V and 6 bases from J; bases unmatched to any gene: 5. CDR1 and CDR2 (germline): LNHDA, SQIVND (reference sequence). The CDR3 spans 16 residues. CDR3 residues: CASSIQDRGFNSPLHF. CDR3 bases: TGTGCCAGTAGTATCCAGGACAGGGGGTTTAATTCACCCCTCCACTTT.

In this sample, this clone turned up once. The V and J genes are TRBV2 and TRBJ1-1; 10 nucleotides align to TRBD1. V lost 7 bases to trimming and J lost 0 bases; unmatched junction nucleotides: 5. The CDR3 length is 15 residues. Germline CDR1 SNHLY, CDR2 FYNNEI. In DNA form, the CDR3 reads TGTGCCAGCAACCGGGACAGGGGAATGAACACTGAAGCTTTCTTT. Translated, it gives CASNRDRGMNTEAFF.

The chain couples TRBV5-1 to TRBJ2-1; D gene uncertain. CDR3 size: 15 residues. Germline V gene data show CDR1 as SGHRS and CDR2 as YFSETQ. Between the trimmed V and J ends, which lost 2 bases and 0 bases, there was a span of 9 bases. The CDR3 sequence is CASSLRVDSYNEQFF. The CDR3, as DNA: TGCGCCAGCAGCTTACGGGTGGACTCCTACAATGAGCAGTTCTTC.

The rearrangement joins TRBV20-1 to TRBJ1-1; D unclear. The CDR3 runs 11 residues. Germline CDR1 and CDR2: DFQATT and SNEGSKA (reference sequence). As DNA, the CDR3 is TGCGTCACAAAGATGAACACTGAAGCTTTCTTT. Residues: CVTKMNTEAFF.

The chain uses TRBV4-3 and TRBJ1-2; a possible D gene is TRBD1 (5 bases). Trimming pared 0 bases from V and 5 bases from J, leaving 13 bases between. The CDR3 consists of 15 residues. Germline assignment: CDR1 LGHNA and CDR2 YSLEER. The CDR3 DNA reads TGCGCCAGCAGCCAAGACCCGGGGGTACTTTATGGCTACACCTTC. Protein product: CASSQDPGVLYGYTF.

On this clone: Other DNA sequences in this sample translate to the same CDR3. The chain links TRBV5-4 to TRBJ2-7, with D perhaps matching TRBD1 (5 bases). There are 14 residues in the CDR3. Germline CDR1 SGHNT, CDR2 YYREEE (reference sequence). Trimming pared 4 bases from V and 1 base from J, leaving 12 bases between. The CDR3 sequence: CASSPGQGSYEQYF. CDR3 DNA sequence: TGTGCCAGCAGCCCTGGGCAGGGTTCCTACGAGCAGTACTTC.

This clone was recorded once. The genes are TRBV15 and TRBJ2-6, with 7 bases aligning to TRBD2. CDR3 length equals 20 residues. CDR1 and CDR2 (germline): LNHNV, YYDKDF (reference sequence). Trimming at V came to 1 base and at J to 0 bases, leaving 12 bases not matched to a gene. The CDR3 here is CATSRGVIAGSRSGANVLTF. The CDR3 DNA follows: TGTGCCACCAGCAGAGGCGTTATAGCGGGTAGCCGCTCTGGGGCCAACGTCCTGACTTTC. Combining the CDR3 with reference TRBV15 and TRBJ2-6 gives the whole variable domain DAMVIQNPRYQVTQFGKPVTLSCSQTLNHNVMYWYQQKSSQAPKLLFHYYDKDFNNEADTPDNFQSRRPNTSFCFLDIRSPGLGDTAMYLCATSRGVIAGSRSGANVLTFGAGSRLTVL.

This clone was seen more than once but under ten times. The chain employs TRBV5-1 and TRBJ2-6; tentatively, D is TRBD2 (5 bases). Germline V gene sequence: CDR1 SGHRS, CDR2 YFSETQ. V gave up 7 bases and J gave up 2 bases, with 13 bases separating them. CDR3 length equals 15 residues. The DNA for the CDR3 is TGCGCCAGCCGTCTAAGGGAGCCTGGGGCCAACGTCCTGACTTTC. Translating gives CASRLREPGANVLTF.

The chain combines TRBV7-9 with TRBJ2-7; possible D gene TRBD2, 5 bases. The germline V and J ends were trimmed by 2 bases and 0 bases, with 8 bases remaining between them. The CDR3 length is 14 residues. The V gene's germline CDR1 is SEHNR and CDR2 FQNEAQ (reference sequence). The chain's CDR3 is CASSLSGYSYEQYF. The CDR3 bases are TGTGCCAGCAGCTTATCGGGGTACTCCTACGAGCAGTACTTC. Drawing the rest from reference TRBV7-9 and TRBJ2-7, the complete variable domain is DTGVSQNPRHKITKRGQNVTFRCDPISEHNRLYWYRQTLGQGPEFLTYFQNEAQLEKSRLLSDRFSAERPKGSFSTLEIQRTEQGDSAMYLCASSLSGYSYEQYFGPGTRLTVT.

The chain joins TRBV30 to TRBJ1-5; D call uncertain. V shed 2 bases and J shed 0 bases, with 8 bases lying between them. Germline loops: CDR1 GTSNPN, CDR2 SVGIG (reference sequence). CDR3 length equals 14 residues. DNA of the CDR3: TGTGCCTGGAGTCGGAGGTATAGCAATCAGCCCCAGCATTTT. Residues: CAWSRRYSNQPQHF.

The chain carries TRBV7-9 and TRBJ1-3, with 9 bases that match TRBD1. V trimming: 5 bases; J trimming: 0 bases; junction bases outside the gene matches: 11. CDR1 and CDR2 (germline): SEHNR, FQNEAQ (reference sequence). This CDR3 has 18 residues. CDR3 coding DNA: TGTGCCAGCAGCGCCGGGACAGGGAGAAGGGACTCTGGAAACACCATATATTTT. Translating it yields CASSAGTGRRDSGNTIYF.

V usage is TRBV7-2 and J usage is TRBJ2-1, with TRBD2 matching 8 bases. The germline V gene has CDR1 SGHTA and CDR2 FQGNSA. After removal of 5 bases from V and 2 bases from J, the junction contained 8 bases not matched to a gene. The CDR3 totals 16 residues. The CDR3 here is CASSPRGAGAYNEQFF. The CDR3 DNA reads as TGTGCCAGCAGCCCGCGGGGGGCGGGCGCCTACAATGAGCAGTTCTTC.

In nucleotides, the CDR3 is TGTGCCAGCAGCCCCCGCGGCTCTAGCGGGTGGACGCAGTATTTT. It encodes CASSPRGSSGWTQYF. The chain is built from TRBV7-2 and TRBJ2-3; 8 bases are a match to TRBD2. V lost 5 bases to trimming and J lost 9 bases; unmatched junction nucleotides: 13. There are 15 residues in the CDR3. Germline V gene sequence: CDR1 SGHTA, CDR2 FQGNSA.

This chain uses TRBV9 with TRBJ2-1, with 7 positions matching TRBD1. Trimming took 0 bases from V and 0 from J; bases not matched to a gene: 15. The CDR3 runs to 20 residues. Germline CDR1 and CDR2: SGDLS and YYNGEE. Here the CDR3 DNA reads TGTGCCAGCAGCGTAGTACGAGGGGACAGCCAATCCGTCTCCTACAATGAGCAGTTCTTC. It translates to CASSVVRGDSQSVSYNEQFF.

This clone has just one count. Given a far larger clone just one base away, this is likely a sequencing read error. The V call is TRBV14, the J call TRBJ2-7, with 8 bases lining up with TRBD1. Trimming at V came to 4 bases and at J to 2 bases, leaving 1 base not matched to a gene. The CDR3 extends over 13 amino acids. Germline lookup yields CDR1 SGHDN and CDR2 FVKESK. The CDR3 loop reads CASSRQGTYEQYF. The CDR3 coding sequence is TGTGCCAGCAGCCGACAGGGGACCTACGAGCAGTACTTC.

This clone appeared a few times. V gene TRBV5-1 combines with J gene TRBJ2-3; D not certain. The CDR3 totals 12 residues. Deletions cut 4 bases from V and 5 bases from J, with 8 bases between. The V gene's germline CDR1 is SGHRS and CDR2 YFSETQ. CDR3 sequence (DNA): TGCGCCAGCAGCCCCGCACAAGATACGCAGTATTTT. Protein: CASSPAQDTQYF.

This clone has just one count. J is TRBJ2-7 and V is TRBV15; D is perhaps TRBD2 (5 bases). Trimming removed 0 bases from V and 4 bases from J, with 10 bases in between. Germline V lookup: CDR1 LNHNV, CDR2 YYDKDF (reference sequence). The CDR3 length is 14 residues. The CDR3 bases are TGTGCCACCAGCAGAGATGGGAGAGGTTACGAGCAGTACTTC. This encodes CATSRDGRGYEQYF.

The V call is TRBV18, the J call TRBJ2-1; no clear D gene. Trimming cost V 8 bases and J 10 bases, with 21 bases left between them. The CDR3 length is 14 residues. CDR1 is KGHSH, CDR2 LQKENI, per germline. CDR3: CASRPGPPDWEQFF. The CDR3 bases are TGTGCCAGCCGACCGGGTCCCCCCGATTGGGAGCAGTTCTTC.

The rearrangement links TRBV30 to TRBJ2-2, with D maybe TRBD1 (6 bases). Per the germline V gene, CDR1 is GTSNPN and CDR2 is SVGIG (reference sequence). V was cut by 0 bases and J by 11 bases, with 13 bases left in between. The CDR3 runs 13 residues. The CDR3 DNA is TGTGCCTGGAGTGTAATGGACAGAGAAGAGCTGTTTTTT. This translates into CAWSVMDREELFF.

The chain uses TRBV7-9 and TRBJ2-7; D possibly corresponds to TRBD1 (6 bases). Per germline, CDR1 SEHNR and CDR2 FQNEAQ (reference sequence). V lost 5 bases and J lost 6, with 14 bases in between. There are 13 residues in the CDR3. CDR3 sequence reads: CASSPPTGREQYF. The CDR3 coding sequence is TGTGCCAGCAGCCCCCCGACAGGCCGCGAGCAGTACTTC.

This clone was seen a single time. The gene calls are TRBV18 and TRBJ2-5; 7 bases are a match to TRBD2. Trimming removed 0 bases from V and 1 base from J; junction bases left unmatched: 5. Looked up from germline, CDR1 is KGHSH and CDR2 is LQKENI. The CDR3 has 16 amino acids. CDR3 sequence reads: CASSPPWTRFQETQYF. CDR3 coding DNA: TGTGCCAGCTCACCACCGTGGACTAGATTCCAAGAGACCCAGTACTTC.

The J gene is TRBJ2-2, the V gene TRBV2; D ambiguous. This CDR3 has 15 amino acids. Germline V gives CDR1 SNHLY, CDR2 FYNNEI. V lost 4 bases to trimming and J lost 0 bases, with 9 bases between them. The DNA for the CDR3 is TGTGCCAGCAGTGTACGGCAGGCGAACACCGGGGAGCTGTTTTTT. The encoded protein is CASSVRQANTGELFF.

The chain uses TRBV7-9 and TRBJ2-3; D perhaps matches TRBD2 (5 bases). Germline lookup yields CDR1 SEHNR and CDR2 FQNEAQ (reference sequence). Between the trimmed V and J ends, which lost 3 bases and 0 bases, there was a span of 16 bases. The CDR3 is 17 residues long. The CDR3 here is CASSFSLVAFSTDTQYF. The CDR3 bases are TGTGCCAGCAGCTTCAGTCTTGTAGCGTTCAGCACAGATACGCAGTATTTT.

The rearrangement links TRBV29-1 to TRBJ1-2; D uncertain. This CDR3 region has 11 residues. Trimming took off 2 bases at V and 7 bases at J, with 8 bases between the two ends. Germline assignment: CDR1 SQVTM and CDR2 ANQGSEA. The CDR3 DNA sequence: TGCAGCGTTGAAAGAGGGATTGGCTACACCTTC. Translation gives CSVERGIGYTF.

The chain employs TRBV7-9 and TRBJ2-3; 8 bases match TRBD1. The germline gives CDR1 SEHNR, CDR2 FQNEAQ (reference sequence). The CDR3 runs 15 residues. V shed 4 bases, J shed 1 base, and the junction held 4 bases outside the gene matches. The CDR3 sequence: CASSSDRGGTDTQYF. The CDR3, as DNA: TGTGCCAGCAGCTCCGACAGGGGTGGCACAGATACGCAGTATTTT. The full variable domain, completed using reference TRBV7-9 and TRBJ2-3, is DTGVSQNPRHKITKRGQNVTFRCDPISEHNRLYWYRQTLGQGPEFLTYFQNEAQLEKSRLLSDRFSAERPKGSFSTLEIQRTEQGDSAMYLCASSSDRGGTDTQYFGPGTRLTVL.

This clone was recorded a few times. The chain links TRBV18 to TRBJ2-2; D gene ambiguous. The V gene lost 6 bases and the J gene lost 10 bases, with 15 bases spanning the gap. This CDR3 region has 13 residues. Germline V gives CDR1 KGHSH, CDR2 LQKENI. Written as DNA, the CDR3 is TGTGCCAGCTCCGACCGCCCGACACCGGAGCTGTTTTTT. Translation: CASSDRPTPELFF.

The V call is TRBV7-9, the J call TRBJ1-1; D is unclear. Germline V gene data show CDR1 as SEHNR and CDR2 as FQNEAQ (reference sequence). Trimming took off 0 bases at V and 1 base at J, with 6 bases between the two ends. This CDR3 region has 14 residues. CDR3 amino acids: CASSLAAENTEAFF. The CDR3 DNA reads TGTGCCAGCAGCTTAGCGGCAGAGAACACTGAAGCTTTCTTT.

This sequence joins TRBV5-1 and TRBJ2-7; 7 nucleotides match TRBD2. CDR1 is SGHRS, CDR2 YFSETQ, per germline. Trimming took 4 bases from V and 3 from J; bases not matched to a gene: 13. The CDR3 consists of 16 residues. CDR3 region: CASSVDFLAEIYEQYF. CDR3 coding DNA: TGCGCCAGCAGCGTGGACTTTCTAGCGGAGATCTACGAGCAGTACTTC.

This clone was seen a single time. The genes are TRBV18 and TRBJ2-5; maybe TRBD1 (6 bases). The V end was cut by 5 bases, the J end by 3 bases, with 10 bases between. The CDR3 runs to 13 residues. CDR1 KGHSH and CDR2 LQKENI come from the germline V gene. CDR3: CASSDGTKETQYF. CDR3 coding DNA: TGTGCCAGCTCAGACGGGACAAAAGAGACCCAGTACTTC. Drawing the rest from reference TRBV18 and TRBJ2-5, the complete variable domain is NAGVMQNPRHLVRRRGQEARLRCSPMKGHSHVYWYRQLPEEGLKFMVYLQKENIIDESGMPKERFSAEFPKEGPSILRIQQVVRGDSAAYFCASSDGTKETQYFGPGTRLLVL.